This T cell receptor beta chain was retrieved from a study of T-cell memory formation after mild COVID-19. Findings of the study overall: Contracting clones from day 15 to 85 showed balanced CD4/CD8; later expanders favored CD4+. Certain responding clones were present in pre-infection memory, suggesting participation of cross-reactive memory. Clones which contracted sat mainly in CM and EM if CD4+, and in EMRA if CD8+.

TCRdb independently ran MiXCR on the 5' RACE reads; one entry per CDR3 protein. The sample consists of under 400,000 distinct CDR3 sequences, 20% to 25% of them appearing once. Germline V gives CDR1 SGHRS, CDR2 YFSETQ. The length of the CDR3 is 15 residues. Germline trimming cut 2 bases from V and 6 bases from J; bases unmatched to any gene: 10. With regard to this clonotype: Its antigen is not identified.

Sequenced sample: PBMCs or a T cell subset sorted from them (not recorded which). The TCR sequence derives from an adult woman who had mild COVID-19 (a few samples of this study predate the infection). Cell type and time point are not known. The chain carries TRBV5-1 and TRBJ1-1; 7 nucleotides agree with TRBD1. This CDR3 is CASSLPTGAHAEAFF. DNA of the CDR3: TGCGCCAGCAGCTTACCCACAGGGGCCCACGCTGAAGCTTTCTTT.